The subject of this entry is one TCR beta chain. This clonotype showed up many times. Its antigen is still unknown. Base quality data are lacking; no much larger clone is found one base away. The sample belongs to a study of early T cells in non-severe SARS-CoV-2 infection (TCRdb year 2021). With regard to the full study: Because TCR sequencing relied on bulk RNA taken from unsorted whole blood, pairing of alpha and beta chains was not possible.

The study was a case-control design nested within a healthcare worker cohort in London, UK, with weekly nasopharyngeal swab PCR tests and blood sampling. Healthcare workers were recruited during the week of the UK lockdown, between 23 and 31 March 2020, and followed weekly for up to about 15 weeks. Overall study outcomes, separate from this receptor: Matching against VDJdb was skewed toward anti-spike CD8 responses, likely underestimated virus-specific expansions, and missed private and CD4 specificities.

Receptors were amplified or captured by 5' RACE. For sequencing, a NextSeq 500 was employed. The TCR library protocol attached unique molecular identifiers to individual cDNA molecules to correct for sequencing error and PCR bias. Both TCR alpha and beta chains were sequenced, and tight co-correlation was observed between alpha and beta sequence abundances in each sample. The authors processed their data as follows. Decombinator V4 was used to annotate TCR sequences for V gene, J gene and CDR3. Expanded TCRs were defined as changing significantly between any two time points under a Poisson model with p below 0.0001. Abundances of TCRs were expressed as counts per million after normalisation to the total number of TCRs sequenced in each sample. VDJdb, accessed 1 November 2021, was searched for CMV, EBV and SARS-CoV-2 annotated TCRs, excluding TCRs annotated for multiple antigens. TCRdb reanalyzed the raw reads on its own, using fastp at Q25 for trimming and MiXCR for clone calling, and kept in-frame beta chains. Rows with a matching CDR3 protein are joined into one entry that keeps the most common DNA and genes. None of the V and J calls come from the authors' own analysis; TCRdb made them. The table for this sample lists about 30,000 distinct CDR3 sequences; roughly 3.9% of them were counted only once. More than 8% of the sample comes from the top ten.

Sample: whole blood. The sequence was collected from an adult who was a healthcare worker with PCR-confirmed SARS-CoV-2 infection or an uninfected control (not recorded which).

The CDR3 region: CASSPYWSSSYNEQFF. The bases are TGTGCCAGCAGCCCCTACTGGTCCAGCTCCTACAATGAGCAGTTCTTC. The V and J genes are TRBV7-9 and TRBJ2-1, with the D gene not clear enough to name. The germline V gene encodes CDR1 SEHNR and CDR2 FQNEAQ (reference sequence). The junction shows trimming of 5 bases on V and 0 bases on J, plus 14 bases between the germline ends. The CDR3 numbers 16 residues from cysteine through phenylalanine. The entry retains the CDR3 DNA only, 48 bases that are in frame from base 1.